These 20 T cell receptor beta chains share one sample of origin, sequenced in a study of blood T cell repertoires in COVID-19. Clones were sequenced by immunoSEQ multiplex PCR, and TCRdb holds only the in-frame ones, with some missing. The table shows approximately 50,000 clones, with roughly 90% occurring only once. Sequencing input: peripheral blood. The receptors here all came from a man older than 75 with active or convalescent COVID-19.

Written as DNA, the CDR3 is TGTGCCAGCTCACCTTCCCCTACAGGGGCCGGGGCCAACGTCCTGACTTTC. Translated: CASSPSPTGAGANVLTF. The chain has TRBV18 and TRBJ2-6, with 7 bases fitting TRBD1. The CDR3 has 17 residues. Trimming at V came to 3 bases and at J to 4 bases, leaving 9 bases not matched to a gene. The germline V gene has CDR1 KGHSH and CDR2 LQKENI. Full variable domain (rest looked up from reference TRBV18 and TRBJ2-6): NAGVMQNPRHLVRRRGQEARLRCSPMKGHSHVYWYRQLPEEGLKFMVYLQKENIIDESGMPKERFSAEFPKEGPSILRIQQVVRGDSAAYFCASSPSPTGAGANVLTFGAGSRLTVL.

The chain has TRBV11-3 and TRBJ1-5; 9 bases are a match to TRBD1. Germline V gives CDR1 SGHNT, CDR2 YENEEA. The trim removed 2 bases at V and 7 bases at J, leaving 15 bases unmatched. CDR3 length: 18 amino acids. CDR3 DNA: TGTGCCAGCAGCTTAAGAAGGCTCTGGGACAGGGATGGCCAGCCCCAGCATTTT. This sequence encodes CASSLRRLWDRDGQPQHF. Filled out from reference TRBV11-3 and TRBJ1-5, the complete variable domain reads EAGVVQSPRYKIIEKKQPVAFWCNPISGHNTLYWYLQNLGQGPELLIRYENEEAVDDSQLPKDRFSAERLKGVDSTLKIQPAELGDSAVYLCASSLRRLWDRDGQPQHFGDGTRLSIL.

The V and J genes are TRBV19 and TRBJ2-7; D is perhaps TRBD1 (6 bases). CDR3 length equals 15 residues. V was trimmed by 4 bases and J by 3 bases, leaving 16 bases between them. Germline assignment: CDR1 LNHDA and CDR2 SQIVND (reference sequence). CDR3 residues: CASSKQDSVRYEQYF. In DNA, the CDR3 is TGTGCCAGTAGTAAACAGGACAGTGTTCGCTACGAGCAGTACTTC.

The chain employs TRBV19 and TRBJ1-5; D may be TRBD1 (5 bases). Between the trimmed V and J ends, which lost 5 bases and 1 base, there was a span of 18 bases. Germline CDR1 reads LNHDA; CDR2 reads SQIVND (reference sequence). The CDR3 runs 17 residues. The CDR3 here is CASSSPVGGGSNQPQHF. CDR3 sequence (DNA): TGTGCCAGTAGTTCCCCCGTGGGGGGGGGAAGCAATCAGCCCCAGCATTTT.

The rearrangement joins TRBV27 to TRBJ1-6; D remains unclear. Per the germline V gene, CDR1 is MNHEY and CDR2 is SMNVEV (reference sequence). Trimming shortened V by 9 bases and J by 4 bases, and 13 bases separated the two germline ends. The CDR3 length is 14 residues. The CDR3 DNA follows: TGTGCCAGTTCCCCGGCGGCATATAATTCACCCCTCCACTTT. This encodes CASSPAAYNSPLHF.

This clone was counted a single time. The rearrangement uses TRBV11-1 and TRBJ2-7; 7 nucleotides match TRBD1. V lost 3 bases, J lost 3 bases, and 2 bases stayed unmatched. CDR3 length equals 13 residues. Germline CDR1 and CDR2: SGHAT and FQDESV (reference sequence). CDR3 DNA sequence: TGTGCCAGCAGCTTGCCAGGGGGCTACGAGCAGTACTTC. Translation gives CASSLPGGYEQYF.

V gene TRBV4-2 combines with J gene TRBJ1-2; D may be TRBD1 (5 bases). Germline values: CDR1 LGHNA, CDR2 YNFKEQ. The CDR3 sequence is 16 residues long. The V end lost 0 bases, the J end lost 6 bases, and 17 bases lay between the germline ends. Written as DNA, the CDR3 is TGTGCCAGCAGCCAAGAAGGGGCGAATGGTATTGATGGCTACACCTTC. Translated: CASSQEGANGIDGYTF.

This clone was counted once. CDR3 loop: CASSKGGQEIYYEQYF. CDR3 coding DNA: TGTGCCAGCAGCAAGGGGGGACAGGAGATCTACTACGAGCAGTACTTC. V usage is TRBV28 and J usage is TRBJ2-7; the match to TRBD1 covers 8 bases. Per germline, CDR1 MDHEN and CDR2 SYDVKM. V shed 6 bases, J shed 3 bases, and the junction held 13 bases outside the gene matches. The CDR3 contains 16 residues.

The V call is TRBV19, the J call TRBJ2-3; the match to TRBD1 covers 10 bases. The CDR3 runs 17 residues. Per the germline V gene, CDR1 is LNHDA and CDR2 is SQIVND (reference sequence). V shed 6 bases and J 5 bases; nucleotides not matched to a gene: 14. The CDR3 coding sequence is TGTGCCAGTAGCCGATCCCTAGACAGGGGGCATGGAGATACGCAGTATTTT. Translating it yields CASSRSLDRGHGDTQYF.

This clone has just one count. The chain recombines TRBV5-4 with TRBJ1-1, with TRBD1 as a possible D gene (5 bases). This CDR3 spans 14 amino acids. Between the trimmed V and J ends, which lost 0 bases and 3 bases, there was a span of 9 bases. Germline lookup yields CDR1 SGHNT and CDR2 YYREEE (reference sequence). This CDR3 is CASSLGVGDTEAFF. The CDR3 DNA is TGTGCCAGCAGCTTGGGGGTAGGGGACACTGAAGCTTTCTTT.

This sequence joins TRBV5-6 and TRBJ2-7; 9 bases agree with TRBD1. V shed 5 bases and J 7 bases; nucleotides not matched to a gene: 13. Germline V gives CDR1 SGHDT, CDR2 YYEEEE. The CDR3 is 15 residues long. The CDR3 nucleotides read TGTGCCAGCAGTTCACTTCGACAGGGGGAACGGGAGCAGTACTTC. Translating gives CASSSLRQGEREQYF.

The genes are TRBV9 and TRBJ1-2; D remains unclear. Germline V lookup: CDR1 SGDLS, CDR2 YYNGEE. This CDR3 is built from 18 residues. V was clipped by 0 bases and J by 5 bases, with 23 bases between them. The CDR3 here is CASSVDSIIGQRGYGYTF. DNA for the CDR3: TGTGCCAGCAGCGTAGATAGCATTATTGGTCAGCGTGGATATGGCTACACCTTC.

This clone was seen a few times. In nucleotides, the CDR3 is TGTGCCAGCAGCCTCAGACAGGGGGCCGTAAATTCACCCCTCCACTTT. Encoded protein: CASSLRQGAVNSPLHF. This sequence joins TRBV9 and TRBJ1-6; 10 bases are shared with TRBD1. Germline CDR1 is SGDLS and CDR2 is YYNGEE. The CDR3 runs to 16 residues. The junction had 8 bases not matched to a gene; V was cut back by 4 bases and J by 7 bases.

The V and J genes are TRBV19 and TRBJ1-2; unclear D gene. The CDR3 is made up of 14 amino acids. Germline lookup yields CDR1 LNHDA and CDR2 SQIVND (reference sequence). The ends were cut back, 1 base at V and 2 bases at J, with 8 bases in the middle. CDR3 in DNA: TGTGCCAGTAGTATAGCGCCAGGAAACTATGGCTACACCTTC. Its protein is CASSIAPGNYGYTF.

This clone was seen just once. V usage is TRBV6-2 or TRBV6-3 and J usage is TRBJ2-7, with D maybe TRBD2 (5 bases). The V and J ends lost 6 bases and 7 bases respectively, with 13 bases between them. Per germline, CDR1 MNHEY and CDR2 SVGEGT. This CDR3 has 12 amino acids. DNA for the CDR3: TGTGCCAGCAGCCGCGGTCGCGGGGAGCAGTACTTC. It specifies CASSRGRGEQYF.

This chain's CDR3 is CAWSARGRLYEQYF. CDR3 in DNA: TGTGCCTGGAGTGCTAGGGGGCGCCTTTACGAGCAGTACTTC. The J gene is TRBJ2-7, the V gene TRBV30, with 7 positions matching TRBD1. This CDR3 is 14 amino acids long. Trimming at V came to 1 base and at J to 4 bases, leaving 7 bases not matched to a gene. Germline CDR1 reads GTSNPN; CDR2 reads SVGIG (reference sequence). Combining the CDR3 with reference TRBV30 and TRBJ2-7 gives the whole variable domain SQTIHQWPATLVQPVGSPLSLECTVEGTSNPNLYWYRQAAGRGLQLLFYSVGIGQISSEVPQNLSASRPQDRQFILSSKKLLLSDSGFYLCAWSARGRLYEQYFGPGTRLTVT.

V gene TRBV7-9 combines with J gene TRBJ2-7; tentatively, D is TRBD2 (6 bases). CDR3 size: 14 residues. With 5 bases removed from V and 0 bases from J, the gap between germline ends came to 11 bases. Germline lookup yields CDR1 SEHNR and CDR2 FQNEAQ (reference sequence). The CDR3 sequence: CASSVGSGSYEQYF. The CDR3 bases are TGTGCCAGCAGCGTCGGGAGCGGCTCCTACGAGCAGTACTTC.

This chain links TRBV5-1 with TRBJ2-5, with D perhaps matching TRBD1 (8 bases). Trimming removed 3 bases at V and 5 bases at J, with 14 bases between. The CDR3 runs 14 residues. From germline, CDR1 is SGHRS and CDR2 YFSETQ. The CDR3 sequence is CASSSTGGGETQYF. The DNA for the CDR3 is TGCGCCAGCAGCTCCACAGGGGGAGGGGAGACCCAGTACTTC.

This clone has only one observation. The chain's CDR3 is CASSVGGNTGELFF. CDR3 DNA: TGCGCCAGCAGCGTCGGGGGGAACACCGGGGAGCTGTTTTTT. The chain has TRBV5-1 and TRBJ2-2; perhaps TRBD2 as D (6 bases). The CDR3 runs 14 residues. Germline V gene sequence: CDR1 SGHRS, CDR2 YFSETQ. Trimming stripped 4 bases from V and 1 base from J, with 8 bases between.

Only a few counts were recorded for this clone. The chain combines TRBV6-5 with TRBJ2-7; D is possibly TRBD2 (6 bases). V gave up 7 bases and J gave up 4 bases, with 20 bases separating them. CDR3 length equals 15 residues. Germline V gene lookup returns CDR1 MNHEY and CDR2 SVGAGI. In nucleotides, the CDR3 is TGTGCCAGCAACCTTCGGGGGATGGGGGGTTACGAGCAGTACTTC. Its protein is CASNLRGMGGYEQYF.